The next 10 T cell receptor beta chains were all read from a single sample in a study of blood T cell repertoires in COVID-19. Clones were read by immunoSEQ multiplex PCR, and TCRdb kept only the in-frame ones, dropping some. The data contain around 90,000 clones, around 92% of them seen just once; the ten biggest clones take up roughly 6.6%. The source material was peripheral blood. The receptors come from a woman aged 60-70 years with active COVID-19.

CDR3 in DNA: TGTGCCAGCACCCTTCGGCAGGGCCAGTACGAGCAGTACTTC. Amino acids: CASTLRQGQYEQYF. The V gene is TRBV7-2, the J gene TRBJ2-7; a possible D gene is TRBD1 (5 bases). The V end was cut by 7 bases, the J end by 4 bases, with 17 bases between. This CDR3 has 14 amino acids. Germline V gives CDR1 SGHTA, CDR2 FQGNSA.

The CDR3 sequence is CASSLEAGADGRTEAFF. CDR3 DNA: TGTGCCAGCAGCTTAGAGGCGGGGGCGGATGGAAGAACTGAAGCTTTCTTT. The chain couples TRBV7-6 to TRBJ1-1; tentative D call: TRBD1 (6 bases). The CDR3 contains 17 residues. CDR1 and CDR2 from the germline V gene are SGHVS and FNYEAQ. Deletions cut 1 base from V and 5 bases from J, with 20 bases between.

This chain joins TRBV11-2 and TRBJ2-3; D is possibly TRBD2 (5 bases). V was shortened by 4 bases and J by 0 bases, with 17 bases between the two germline ends. The CDR3 runs 17 residues. Germline CDR1 reads SGHAT; CDR2 reads FQNNGV. This CDR3 reads CASSSRVGRGSTDTQYF. CDR3 bases: TGTGCCAGCAGCTCCCGGGTTGGTCGCGGGAGCACAGATACGCAGTATTTT.

The J gene is TRBJ1-1, the V gene TRBV4-1; possibly TRBD1 for D (6 bases). This CDR3 is 16 amino acids long. The V end was cut by 3 bases, the J end by 0 bases, with 14 bases between. Looked up from germline, CDR1 is MGHRA and CDR2 is YSYEKL. CDR3 loop: CASSHDRTGMNTEAFF. In DNA form, the CDR3 reads TGCGCCAGCAGCCATGATAGAACAGGGATGAACACTGAAGCTTTCTTT.

The chain couples TRBV18 to TRBJ2-1, with 13 nucleotides matching TRBD2. This CDR3 is built from 16 residues. The trim removed 5 bases at V and 6 bases at J, leaving 7 bases unmatched. Germline V CDR1 and CDR2: KGHSH, LQKENI. CDR3 DNA sequence: TGTGCCAGCTCATCCCAAGGGACTAGCGGGATCAATGAGCAGTTCTTC. As protein: CASSSQGTSGINEQFF.

CDR3 nucleotides: TGTGCCAGCAGCTCGCTGACAGGGGTAAGGGTTGAGACCCAGTACTTC. It is translated as CASSSLTGVRVETQYF. The rearrangement links TRBV5-4 to TRBJ2-5, with 8 bases fitting TRBD1. The CDR3 is 16 residues long. Germline V gives CDR1 SGHNT, CDR2 YYREEE (reference sequence). Trimming at V came to 3 bases and at J to 5 bases, leaving 12 bases not matched to a gene.

The chain uses TRBV6-5 and TRBJ1-4; 8 bases match TRBD1. Germline V gene lookup returns CDR1 MNHEY and CDR2 SVGAGI. The CDR3 loop spans 15 amino acids. Trimming at V came to 4 bases and at J to 8 bases, leaving 9 bases not matched to a gene. As DNA, the CDR3 is TGTGCCAGCAGTTTGGGACAGGCCCTTGAGGAAAAACTGTTTTTT. Its protein product is CASSLGQALEEKLFF.

The chain is built from TRBV15 and TRBJ1-2, with TRBD1 matching 8 bases. The CDR3 contains 13 residues. The trim removed 1 base at V and 5 bases at J, leaving 0 bases unmatched. Germline V gene lookup returns CDR1 LNHNV and CDR2 YYDKDF (reference sequence). The CDR3 protein is CATSRGQGYGYTF. CDR3 bases: TGTGCCACCAGCAGAGGACAGGGGTATGGCTACACCTTC.

The CDR3 coding sequence is TGTGCCAGCAGCCGACAGGGGGCTTCCCCCAGGAATGAAAAACTGTTTTTT. It is translated as CASSRQGASPRNEKLFF. V is TRBV6-6 and J is TRBJ1-4; 10 nucleotides line up with TRBD1. With 6 bases clipped from V and 5 bases from J, the junction kept 12 bases outside the gene matches. Germline V gene sequence: CDR1 MNHNY, CDR2 SVGAGI (reference sequence). The CDR3 spans 17 residues.

The gene calls are TRBV12-3 or TRBV12-4 and TRBJ2-5; tentative D call: TRBD2 (5 bases). CDR3 length: 13 residues. V lost 2 bases and J lost 2, with 6 bases in between. The CDR3, as DNA: TGTGCCAGCAGTTTAAGGGAGCAAGAGACCCAGTACTTC. This encodes CASSLREQETQYF.